This T cell receptor beta chain came from a study of T cell changes during pregnancy in multiple sclerosis. Some clones are missing from TCRdb's copy, which holds only in-frame ones; the method was immunoSEQ multiplex PCR. There are around 100,000 clones in the sample; 90% occur only once, and around 0.79% lies in the top ten. This CDR3 comprises 13 residues. The V end was cut by 8 bases, the J end by 1 base, with 11 bases between. Germline-derived CDR1 and CDR2 are MDHEN and SYDVKM. This chain links TRBV28 with TRBJ1-1, with D perhaps TRBD1 (6 bases). This TCR was recovered from a female donor in good health, enrolled as a control in a pregnancy study. The starting material was peripheral blood, obtained in the second trimester of pregnancy. The CDR3 reads CASLGTPNTEAFF. For the CDR3, the DNA is TGTGCCAGCCTCGGGACACCGAACACTGAAGCTTTCTTT.